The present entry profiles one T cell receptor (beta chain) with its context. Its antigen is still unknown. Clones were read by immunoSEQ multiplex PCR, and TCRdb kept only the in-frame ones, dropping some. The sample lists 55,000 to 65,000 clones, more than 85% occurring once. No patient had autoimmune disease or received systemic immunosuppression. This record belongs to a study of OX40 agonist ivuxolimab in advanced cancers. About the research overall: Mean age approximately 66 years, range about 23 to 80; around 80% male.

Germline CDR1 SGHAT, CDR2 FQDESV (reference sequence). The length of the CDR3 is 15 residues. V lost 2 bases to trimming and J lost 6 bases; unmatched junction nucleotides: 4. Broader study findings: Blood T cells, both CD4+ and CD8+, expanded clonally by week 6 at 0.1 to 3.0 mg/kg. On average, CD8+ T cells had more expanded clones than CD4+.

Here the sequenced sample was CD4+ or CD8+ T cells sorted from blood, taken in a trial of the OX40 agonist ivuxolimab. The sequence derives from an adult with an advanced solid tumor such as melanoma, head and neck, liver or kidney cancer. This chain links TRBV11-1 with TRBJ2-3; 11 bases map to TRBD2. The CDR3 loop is CASSLLAGGSDTQYF. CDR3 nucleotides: TGTGCCAGCAGCTTACTAGCGGGAGGTTCGGATACGCAGTATTTT.